One sample yielded the 12 T cell receptor beta chains listed below, sequenced in a study of blood T cells in healthy people across ages. Sample-barcoded 5' priming and a J-beta primer mix drove a second PCR of roughly 6 to 12 cycles. TCRdb itself ran the 5' RACE reads through MiXCR, one entry per CDR3 protein. The table lists hundreds of thousands of distinct CDR3 sequences, more than 20% of them singletons, with 9% to 9.5% in the top ten. The data also belong to a second study, concerning T cells of mothers and their children.

What was sequenced was blood. All receptors come from a boy younger than 18 in good health.

This chain connects TRBV13 to TRBJ2-7, with D possibly being TRBD1 or TRBD2 (5 bases each). Trimming cost V 5 bases and J 3 bases, with 11 bases left between them. The CDR3 totals 13 residues. The germline gives CDR1 PRHDT, CDR2 FYEKMQ (reference sequence). In DNA, the CDR3 is TGTGCCAGCAGCGCCCGGGACCTCTACGAGCAGTACTTC. This translates into CASSARDLYEQYF.

V usage is TRBV27 and J usage is TRBJ1-2; D remains unclear. There are 15 residues in the CDR3. V lost 5 bases, J lost 10 bases, and 23 bases lay in between. Germline V gene data show CDR1 as MNHEY and CDR2 as SMNVEV (reference sequence). CDR3 DNA sequence: TGTGCCAGCAGTCCTTGGACGGGAACTGCACCTGACTACACCTTC. Protein sequence: CASSPWTGTAPDYTF.

Only a few counts were recorded for this clonotype. The CDR3 DNA sequence: TGTGCCAGCAGCTTAGGGTCGCTAGTTCGGGGCAATGAGCAGTTCTTC. This sequence encodes CASSLGSLVRGNEQFF. V gene TRBV7-9 combines with J gene TRBJ2-1, with TRBD2 as a possible D gene (5 bases). Germline lookup yields CDR1 SEHNR and CDR2 FQNEAQ (reference sequence). The V and J ends lost 1 base and 6 bases respectively, with 16 bases between them. CDR3 length equals 16 residues.

This clonotype has only a few counts. The rearrangement links TRBV3-1 to TRBJ2-5; unclear D gene. The DNA end favors TRBJ2-7, so the J call may be wrong. This CDR3 has 13 amino acids. Per germline, CDR1 LGHDT and CDR2 YNNKEL (reference sequence). The CDR3 DNA follows: TGTGCCAGCAGCCATTTTCCGGGCTACGAGCAGTACTTC. Translating gives CASSHFPGYEQYF.

The chain is built from TRBV29-1 and TRBJ2-4; D not certain. Germline-derived CDR1 and CDR2 are SQVTM and ANQGSEA. CDR3 length equals 12 residues. Trimming shortened V by 7 bases and J by 7 bases, and 14 bases separated the two germline ends. CDR3 protein: CSAPSAGNIQYF. In DNA form, the CDR3 reads TGCAGCGCCCCAAGCGCCGGGAACATTCAGTACTTC.

This clonotype was counted a few times. V and J are TRBV5-1 and TRBJ2-5; 7 bases are shared with TRBD2. Germline trimming cut 3 bases from V and 3 bases from J; bases unmatched to any gene: 5. CDR3 length: 14 residues. Germline V lookup: CDR1 SGHRS, CDR2 YFSETQ. CDR3 nucleotides: TGCGCCAGCAGCTGGGGACTATCAAAAGAGACCCAGTACTTC. Encoded protein: CASSWGLSKETQYF.

The chain carries TRBV29-1 and TRBJ2-6; maybe TRBD1 (6 bases). The CDR3 spans 14 residues. Germline CDR1 reads SQVTM; CDR2 reads ANQGSEA. Deletions cut 5 bases from V and 0 bases from J, with 8 bases between. CDR3 DNA: TGCAGCGTTTACAGGGTCTCTGGGGCCAACGTCCTGACTTTC. It encodes CSVYRVSGANVLTF.

The V and J genes are TRBV6-2 or TRBV6-3 and TRBJ1-4, with D uncertain. Between the trimmed V and J ends, which lost 2 bases and 7 bases, there was a span of 8 bases. This CDR3 is built from 13 residues. Germline CDR1 is MNHEY and CDR2 is SVGEGT. The CDR3 reads CASSYLVSEKLFF. DNA of the CDR3: TGTGCCAGCAGTTACCTTGTGTCTGAAAAACTGTTTTTT.

Notes on this clonotype: A read error may be the cause here, since a much bigger clone is one base away. The chain combines TRBV7-6 with TRBJ2-5, with unresolved D. The CDR3 consists of 11 residues. Germline values: CDR1 SGHVS, CDR2 FNYEAQ. Deletions cut 5 bases from V and 8 bases from J, with 9 bases between. The CDR3 region is CASSTGDTQYF. The CDR3, as DNA: TGTGCCAGCAGCACCGGAGATACCCAGTACTTC.

This clonotype occurred a few times. The chain combines TRBV5-1 with TRBJ2-5; 13 bases agree with TRBD2. CDR3 length equals 18 residues. Germline CDR1 is SGHRS and CDR2 is YFSETQ. The ends lost 3 bases at V and 1 base at J; junction bases unmatched: 9. The CDR3 protein is CASSWGTSGIPSQETQYF. The CDR3 nucleotides are TGCGCCAGCAGCTGGGGGACTAGCGGGATTCCTTCCCAAGAGACCCAGTACTTC.

This clonotype was picked up a small number of times. CDR3 coding DNA: TGTGCCAGTGCACTAGCGGGGACGAACAATGAGCAGTTCTTC. It encodes CASALAGTNNEQFF. The chain has TRBV12-3 or TRBV12-4 and TRBJ2-1, with TRBD2 identical over 10 bases. The CDR3 has 14 amino acids. J lost 5 bases, V lost 9 bases, and 7 bases had no gene match.

This clonotype was detected only a few times. This chain joins TRBV5-1 and TRBJ2-4, with D possibly being TRBD2 (6 bases). Germline V gene lookup returns CDR1 SGHRS and CDR2 YFSETQ. The CDR3 is made up of 16 amino acids. Deletions cut 7 bases from V and 0 bases from J, with 17 bases between. CDR3 amino acids: CASSNRDSLAKNIQYF. The CDR3 nucleotides are TGCGCCAGCTCCAACCGGGACTCTTTAGCCAAAAACATTCAGTACTTC.